A selection of T cell receptor beta chains follows, all from one sample in a study of T cells in localized non-small cell lung cancer. Sequenced by immunoSEQ multiplex PCR; TCRdb stores in-frame clones only, minus some. The table has 20,000 to 25,000 clones, 85% to 90% seen once. Specimen: PBMCs, collected before any cancer treatment. Source of these receptors: a woman aged 35 to 70 with stage II squamous cell lung carcinoma. Both conserved end residues are part of each CDR3. D genes are given only for firm matches. Where a row states a size, it is once, few, many or the class of an expanded clone; other rows omit it.

V gene	J gene	D gene	clone size	CDR3 DNA	CDR3 protein
TRBV18	TRBJ2-5	.	.	TGTGCCAGCTCACCACCGGGACAAATGGAGACCCAGTACTTC	CASSPPGQMETQYF
TRBV6-6	TRBJ1-4	TRBD1	.	TGTGCCAGCAGTTCCGATCGACAGGGGAGTAATGAAAAACTGTTTTTT	CASSSDRQGSNEKLFF
TRBV28	TRBJ1-2	.	.	TGTGCCAGCAGTTCCCCGGGGGTATCATGGTATGGCTACACCTTC	CASSSPGVSWYGYTF
TRBV4-1	TRBJ1-3	.	.	TGCGCCAGCAGCCAAGGTCCGCCGGCCCTAGGAAACACCATATATTTT	CASSQGPPALGNTIYF
TRBV7-7	TRBJ2-5	.	.	TGTGCCAGCAGCCCTAAATCGGGGGAAGAGACCCAGTACTTC	CASSPKSGEETQYF
TRBV6-1	TRBJ2-3	.	.	TGTGCCACCAGGGTGGCGGTTAGCACAGATACGCAGTATTTT	CATRVAVSTDTQYF
TRBV7-9	TRBJ1-2	.	.	TGTGCCAGCAGCCCCGGTCGGGCTGGCGGCTACACCTTC	CASSPGRAGGYTF
TRBV6-6	TRBJ2-1	.	.	TGTGCCAGCAATCCGGCCGAGTACAATGAGCAGTTCTTC	CASNPAEYNEQFF
TRBV19	TRBJ2-4	.	.	TGTGCCAGTAGTACCGGGTGGAGGGGCCGACTAGCCAAAAACATTCAGTACTTC	CASSTGWRGRLAKNIQYF
TRBV19	TRBJ1-5	.	few	TGTGCCAGTAGTATGGGGGTCTATCAGCCCCAGCATTTT	CASSMGVYQPQHF
TRBV19	TRBJ1-5	TRBD1	.	TGTGCCAGTACCCCGACAGGGTTGAGCAATCAGCCCCAGCATTTT	CASTPTGLSNQPQHF
TRBV18	TRBJ2-3	.	.	TGTGCCAGCTCACTAGCCGGGACCTCAGATACGCAGTATTTT	CASSLAGTSDTQYF
TRBV5-6	TRBJ1-2	.	.	TGTGCCAGCAGGGTAGGCAGGGCAGGCGGCTACACCTTC	CASRVGRAGGYTF
TRBV7-8	TRBJ1-6	.	.	TGTGCCAGCAGCTTACACCCACAGTCACCCCTCCACTTT	CASSLHPQSPLHF
TRBV14	TRBJ2-1	TRBD2	.	TGTGCCAGCAGCCAAACGCCGGGGACTAGCGGGAGGGGTGAGCAGTTCTTC	CASSQTPGTSGRGEQFF
TRBV6-1	TRBJ1-2	TRBD1	.	TGTGCCAGCAGTGGGGGACAGGCGATCTATGGCTACACCTTC	CASSGGQAIYGYTF
TRBV10-3	TRBJ2-7	TRBD2	.	TGTGCCACCCGAGCGGGAGCAAGGGATCAGAACTTC	CATRAGARDQNF
TRBV19	TRBJ1-1	TRBD1	.	TGTGCCAGTAGTACGGAGAGAGACAGGGGGCAGGTGAACACTGAAGCTTTCTTT	CASSTERDRGQVNTEAFF
TRBV27	TRBJ2-7	.	.	TGTGCCAGCAGCTCTAACGGGGGGCCCTACGAGCAGTACTTC	CASSSNGGPYEQYF
TRBV11-2	TRBJ2-7	TRBD1	.	TGTGCCAGCAGCTCCCGGACAGGGTCCACCTACGAGCAGTACTTC	CASSSRTGSTYEQYF
TRBV9	TRBJ1-3	.	.	TGTGCCAGCAGCGCAGACGGAGGTTACTCTGGAAACACCATATATTTT	CASSADGGYSGNTIYF
TRBV15	TRBJ2-7	.	.	TGTGCCACCAGCAGAGATTCGGGCACCTACGAGCAGTACTTC	CATSRDSGTYEQYF
TRBV19	TRBJ2-7	TRBD2	few	TGTGCCAGTAGTCTCGGAAGCGGGAGGTCCTCCTACGAGCAGTACTTC	CASSLGSGRSSYEQYF
TRBV5-5	TRBJ2-1	.	once	TGTGCCAGCAGCCCTCCAGGTAATGAGCAGTTCTTC	CASSPPGNEQFF
TRBV6-6	TRBJ1-5	TRBD1	once	TGTGCCAGCAGCTCGGGACAGTGGGCGCCCCAGCATTTT	CASSSGQWAPQHF
TRBV6-6	TRBJ2-2	TRBD2	once	TGTGCCATCACATCAGGGAGCGGGGCCGGGGAGCTGTTTTTT	CAITSGSGAGELFF
TRBV27	TRBJ1-1	TRBD1	.	TGTGCCAGCAGTTTTTACAGGGGCCAGGTTTGGACTGAAGCTTTCTTT	CASSFYRGQVWTEAFF
TRBV7-9	TRBJ1-5	.	.	TGTGCCAGCAGCTTAGGCTTTCCGGGGAAGAGCAATCAGCCCCAGCATTTT	CASSLGFPGKSNQPQHF
TRBV14	TRBJ2-7	TRBD2	once	TGTGCCAGCAGCCAAGATCCCTCGCTAGCGGGAGGGACCGAGCAGTACTTC	CASSQDPSLAGGTEQYF
TRBV11-2	TRBJ1-3	.	.	TGTGCCAGCAGCTTAGATGCAGCAGGGGCAACTGGAAACACCATATATTTT	CASSLDAAGATGNTIYF
TRBV5-4	TRBJ1-2	TRBD1	once	TGTGCCAGCAGCTCTATAAGGGGGACAGGGGTGACTGGCTACACCTTC	CASSSIRGTGVTGYTF
TRBV4-1	TRBJ2-2	TRBD2	.	TGCGCCAGCAGCCAACTAGCGGGAGGGCCCAACACCGGGGAGCTGTTTTTT	CASSQLAGGPNTGELFF
TRBV23-1	TRBJ1-2	.	.	TGCGCCAGCGGGGGGGACGGCCATATCTATGGCTACACCTTC	CASGGDGHIYGYTF
TRBV6-4	TRBJ2-3	TRBD1	.	TGTGCCAGCAGTGCACAGGGGGCGGGAGATACGCAGTATTTT	CASSAQGAGDTQYF